This T cell receptor (beta chain) was identified in a study of radiotherapy plus CTLA-4 blockade in lung cancer. V dropped 5 bases and J dropped 3 bases, with 5 bases sitting between them. Germline V lookup: CDR1 SNHLY, CDR2 FYNNEI. This CDR3 is built from 11 residues. Clones were read by immunoSEQ multiplex PCR, and TCRdb kept only the in-frame ones, dropping some. This repertoire shows roughly 68,000 clones, roughly three quarters found once; its top ten account for about 6.6%. Study results and limitations: The study found tumor-derived TCR clones expanded in blood after radiotherapy plus ipilimumab. Best predicting response, reportedly, were early blood T cell clone dynamics, with interferon-beta.

Focal radiation plus CTLA-4 blockade with ipilimumab was given to patients with chemo-refractory metastatic non-small-cell lung cancer. Of note for this clone: Its antigen remains unidentified.

V gene TRBV2 combines with J gene TRBJ2-7; D is unresolved. The sequence came from a human donor with non-small cell lung cancer who had a complete response to radiotherapy plus ipilimumab. The sequences come from peripheral blood, collected from a patient treated with radiotherapy plus ipilimumab. Written as DNA, the CDR3 is TGTGCCAGCAGTTATAACTACGAGCAGTACTTC. Its translation: CASSYNYEQYF.